A selection of T cell receptor beta chains follows, all from one sample in a study of OX40 agonist ivuxolimab in advanced cancers. Sequencing used immunoSEQ multiplex PCR; TCRdb keeps in-frame clones, though not all of them. This table holds 70,000 or so clones, 70% to 90% found once. The material was CD4+ or CD8+ T cells sorted from blood, obtained in a trial of the OX40 agonist ivuxolimab. These receptors originate from an adult with an advanced solid tumor such as melanoma, head and neck, liver or kidney cancer. The CDR3 runs from the conserved cysteine through the conserved F or W. A D gene is named only where the DNA matches it firmly. Expanded clones are given a class, and other clones once, few, many or no size at all.

CDR3 | DNA | J | V | D | size
CASSLGLPAYEQYF | TGTGCCAGCAGCTTGGGGCTACCAGCCTACGAGCAGTACTTC | TRBJ2-7 | TRBV5-4 | NA | NA
CASSPPLAGVGDTQYF | TGTGCCAGCTCACCCCCCCTAGCGGGAGTGGGAGATACGCAGTATTTT | TRBJ2-3 | TRBV18 | TRBD2 | NA
CASSSTGQGAFVVTDTQYF | TGTGCCAGCAGCTCCACCGGACAGGGGGCTTTCGTAGTCACAGATACGCAGTATTTT | TRBJ2-3 | TRBV11-2 | TRBD1 | few
CASSGDILVLADTQYF | TGTGCCAGCAGCGGAGACATACTAGTTCTGGCAGATACGCAGTATTTT | TRBJ2-3 | TRBV9 | NA | NA
CASSLSPSSSYNEQFF | TGTGCCAGCAGCTTATCGCCCTCAAGCTCCTACAATGAGCAGTTCTTC | TRBJ2-1 | TRBV5-6 | NA | NA
CASSLENRAGYTF | TGTGCCAGCAGCTTGGAAAACAGGGCTGGCTACACCTTC | TRBJ1-2 | TRBV5-5 | NA | NA
CASSYSGGGTPGTQYF | TGTGCCAGCAGTTACTCGGGGGGAGGCACCCCAGGGACCCAGTACTTC | TRBJ2-5 | TRBV6-6 | NA | NA
CASSSPTRGGKTQYF | TGTGCCAGCAGCTCCCCGACGCGGGGGGGAAAGACCCAGTACTTC | TRBJ2-5 | TRBV7-9 | TRBD2 | NA
CASSYFEGGETQYF | TGTGCCAGCAGTTATTTCGAGGGAGGGGAGACCCAGTACTTC | TRBJ2-5 | TRBV6-5 | TRBD2 | NA
CASSGQMNTEAFF | TGTGCCAGCTCCGGACAGATGAACACTGAAGCTTTCTTT | TRBJ1-1 | TRBV6-4 | NA | once
CASSPGLDRINEQFF | TGTGCCAGCTCACCGGGATTGGACAGAATCAATGAGCAGTTCTTC | TRBJ2-1 | TRBV18 | NA | NA
CASYSPGQSNYGYTF | TGCGCCAGTTATAGTCCGGGACAAAGTAACTATGGCTACACCTTC | TRBJ1-2 | TRBV5-1 | NA | NA
CASSEQGLLNTEAFF | TGTGCCAGCAGTGAGCAGGGGTTACTGAACACTGAAGCTTTCTTT | TRBJ1-1 | TRBV6-1 | NA | NA
CASSRPGGMNTEAFF | TGTGCCAGTAGTAGACCGGGGGGGATGAACACTGAAGCTTTCTTT | TRBJ1-1 | TRBV19 | NA | NA
CASSLEGYGEQYF | TGTGCCAGCAGCTTGGAAGGTTATGGGGAGCAGTACTTC | TRBJ2-7 | TRBV5-6 | NA | NA
CASSLSPAGRLDTQYF | TGTGCCAGCAGCCTTTCTCCGGCAGGGCGATTAGATACGCAGTATTTT | TRBJ2-3 | TRBV5-8 | NA | NA
CASSFHGTNEQYF | TGTGCCAGCAGCTTCCACGGGACTAACGAGCAGTACTTC | TRBJ2-7 | TRBV7-6 | TRBD2 | NA
CASSSDSYLYGYTF | TGTGCCAGCAGCTCCGACAGCTACCTCTATGGCTACACCTTC | TRBJ1-2 | TRBV5-6 | NA | NA
CASRGTGGQETQYF | TGTGCCAGTAGGGGGACAGGGGGACAAGAGACCCAGTACTTC | TRBJ2-5 | TRBV19 | TRBD1 | NA
CASGTSGRELFF | TGCGCCAGCGGGACTAGCGGGAGGGAGCTGTTTTTT | TRBJ2-2 | TRBV4-3 | TRBD2 | NA
CATQTGEGQPQHF | TGTGCCACCCAGACGGGAGAGGGTCAGCCCCAGCATTTT | TRBJ1-5 | TRBV19 | NA | NA
CASSPPDSGANVLTF | TGCGCCAGCAGCCCCCCAGACTCTGGGGCCAACGTCCTGACTTTC | TRBJ2-6 | TRBV5-1 | NA | NA
CSVDSNTQYF | TGCAGCGTTGATTCAAATACGCAGTATTTT | TRBJ2-3 | TRBV29-1 | NA | NA
CASSPRDGFTYEQYF | TGCGCCAGCAGCCCACGGGACGGCTTTACCTACGAGCAGTACTTC | TRBJ2-7 | TRBV5-1 | NA | NA
CASSQDYGTQQLFF | TGTGCCAGCAGCCAAGACTACGGGACCCAGCAGCTGTTTTTT | TRBJ2-2 | TRBV4-2 | NA | NA
CASQTGTLSTDTQYF | TGTGCCAGCCAGACCGGGACGCTTAGCACAGATACGCAGTATTTT | TRBJ2-3 | TRBV6-1 | NA | NA
CASNEPGQYTGELFF | TGTGCCAGCAATGAGCCGGGACAGTACACCGGGGAGCTGTTTTTT | TRBJ2-2 | TRBV6-1 | TRBD1 | once
CASSRPFTDTQYF | TGTGCCAGCAGCCGCCCGTTTACAGATACGCAGTATTTT | TRBJ2-3 | TRBV7-2 | NA | NA
CASSRVPTQETQYF | TGCGCCAGCAGTCGAGTACCCACCCAAGAGACCCAGTACTTC | TRBJ2-5 | TRBV5-1 | NA | NA
CASSGSGSSYNEQFF | TGTGCCAGCAGCGGTAGCGGGAGCTCCTACAATGAGCAGTTCTTC | TRBJ2-1 | TRBV11-3 | TRBD2 | NA
CASRQEIKGYTF | TGTGCCAGCCGACAGGAAATTAAAGGCTACACCTTC | TRBJ1-2 | TRBV28 | NA | NA
CASSPHPWGQEHGYTF | TGTGCCAGCAGCCCTCACCCCTGGGGACAGGAACATGGCTACACCTTC | TRBJ1-2 | TRBV11-3 | TRBD1 | NA